This is a list of T cell receptor beta chains from one sample in a study of shared clonotypes between healthy human individuals. This table comes from immunoSEQ multiplex PCR, and its TCRdb copy is limited to in-frame clones, with some not included. Of about 450,000 clones in the sample, roughly 77% are singletons; the top ten hold around 14%. The sequenced material came from PBMCs. Receptors originate from a woman aged 40 to 49 in good health. Some clones in this sample may be carry-over from other donors' samples. The CDR3 runs from the conserved cysteine through the conserved F or W. The D gene is left open where the match is weak. Rows may omit the clone size; those that give it use once, few, many or a size class.

CDR3nt	CDR3aa	v_gene	abundance	d_gene	j_gene
TGTGCCAGCAGCTTGGTCCAGGCCAATGAGCAGTTCTTC	CASSLVQANEQFF	TRBV5-6	few	-	TRBJ2-1
TGTGCCAGTAGTCGACGGGGAGGAGGGGATGCTGAAAAACTGTTTTTT	CASSRRGGGDAEKLFF	TRBV19	-	-	TRBJ1-4
TGCGCCAGCAGCCAAGTGGGGACTAGCGGGAGGGAATACAATGAGCAGTTCTTC	CASSQVGTSGREYNEQFF	TRBV4-1	-	TRBD2	TRBJ2-1
TGTGCCTGGAGTAGGGTCAACACTGAAGCTTTCTTT	CAWSRVNTEAFF	TRBV30	few	-	TRBJ1-1
TGTGCCAGCAGCCCCCGCGCTAGCGGAGACTACGAGCAGTACTTC	CASSPRASGDYEQYF	TRBV11-2	-	TRBD2	TRBJ2-7
TGTGCCAGCAGCACACACAGGGGGCTAGAGTGCAATCAGCCCCAGCATTTT	CASSTHRGLECNQPQHF	TRBV11-2	-	TRBD1	TRBJ1-5
TGTGCCAGTAGTATAGATAGCGGGAGGACAGATACGCAGTATTTT	CASSIDSGRTDTQYF	TRBV19	-	TRBD2	TRBJ2-3
TGTGCCTGGCTATCCACAGATACGCAGTATTTT	CAWLSTDTQYF	TRBV30	-	-	TRBJ2-3
TGCAGCGTTGTAGGAGGAAATGAAAAACTGTTTTTT	CSVVGGNEKLFF	TRBV29-1	-	-	TRBJ1-4
TGTGCCAGCAGTTACTCGTGGAAGGGGGACTATGGCTACACCTTC	CASSYSWKGDYGYTF	TRBV6-5	-	-	TRBJ1-2
TGTGCCAGCAGTCGGGGGGACGGAACTTATGGCTACACCTTC	CASSRGDGTYGYTF	TRBV27	-	-	TRBJ1-2
TGCAGCAACAGCGGGAACGGTCCTGAGCAGTTCTTC	CSNSGNGPEQFF	TRBV29-1	few	TRBD2	TRBJ2-1
TGTGCCAGCAGCCCTCAGGGGGGCAGCCTTAACTATGGCTACACCTTC	CASSPQGGSLNYGYTF	TRBV14	few	TRBD1	TRBJ1-2
TGTGCCAGCAGTAACCTACTAGCGGGGGGATACAATGAGCAGTTCTTC	CASSNLLAGGYNEQFF	TRBV2	-	TRBD2	TRBJ2-1
TGTGCCAGCAGACTCGCGGGAAACACCGGGGAGCTGTTTTTT	CASRLAGNTGELFF	TRBV5-4	-	-	TRBJ2-2
TGTGCCAGCAGTCGCGGGACTAGCGACGTCGGGGAGCTGTTTTTT	CASSRGTSDVGELFF	TRBV7-9	few	TRBD2	TRBJ2-2
TGTGCCTGGAGGTTAGCGGGAGTCACAGATACGCAGTATTTT	CAWRLAGVTDTQYF	TRBV30	-	TRBD2	TRBJ2-3
TGTGCCACCAGCCCGGAAGGCGTGGGCTACGAGCAGTACTTC	CATSPEGVGYEQYF	TRBV15	few	-	TRBJ2-7
TGTGCCAGCAGTAACATGCTCCAAGAGACCCAGTACTTC	CASSNMLQETQYF	TRBV7-8	-	-	TRBJ2-5
TGCAGTGCTTGGCTCAACAATGAGCAGTTCTTC	CSAWLNNEQFF	TRBV20-1	-	-	TRBJ2-1
TGTGCCAGCAGTTTTAGGGGGTATAGCAATCAGCCCCAGCATTTT	CASSFRGYSNQPQHF	TRBV27	once	-	TRBJ1-5
TGTGCCACCAGCCAAGTAGCCCGTGGCACAGATACGCAGTATTTT	CATSQVARGTDTQYF	TRBV15	-	-	TRBJ2-3
TGTGCCAGTAGTATCCCTGGGGCTGGGGCCAACGTCCTGACTTTC	CASSIPGAGANVLTF	TRBV19	few	-	TRBJ2-6
TGTGCCAGCAGCTTGGGGCGGGAGATCCCCGAGCAGTACTTC	CASSLGREIPEQYF	TRBV5-4	-	TRBD2	TRBJ2-7
TGTGCCACCAGCAGAGATTACGTCAGGGTGAACACCATATATTTT	CATSRDYVRVNTIYF	TRBV15	-	-	TRBJ1-3
TGTGCCAGCAGTTTAGTAAAGGGAAACACCATATATTTT	CASSLVKGNTIYF	TRBV28	-	-	TRBJ1-3
TGTGCCCAAGAGGGGGACGGGAGGGAAAAACTGTTTTTT	CAQEGDGREKLFF	TRBV30	once	-	TRBJ1-4
TGTGCTAGTGGTCTAAAACAGGGGGCTTTATTCAATGAGCAGTTCTTC	CASGLKQGALFNEQFF	TRBV12-5	-	TRBD1	TRBJ2-1
TGCGCCAGCAGCCAGGCACCCGGGACATGGAAACCCTACGAGCAGTACTTC	CASSQAPGTWKPYEQYF	TRBV4-1	-	-	TRBJ2-7
TGCGCCAGCAGCTTGGAAACAGGGGACACCGGGGAGCTGTTTTTT	CASSLETGDTGELFF	TRBV5-1	-	TRBD1	TRBJ2-2
TGTGCCAGCAGCTGGCCGGGCTACGAGCAGTACTTC	CASSWPGYEQYF	TRBV5-8	-	-	TRBJ2-7
TGTGCCACCCGAGAAGGGCTAGCCGTGGAGACCCAGTACTTC	CATREGLAVETQYF	TRBV15	-	-	TRBJ2-5
TGTGCCAGCAGCCCAAGCCTAGGGACAAAAAAACCGAACACTGAAGCTTTCTTT	CASSPSLGTKKPNTEAFF	TRBV4-2	-	-	TRBJ1-1
TGTGCCAGCAGTGCCAGGGGAACCTACAATGAGCAGTTCTTC	CASSARGTYNEQFF	TRBV6-1	-	-	TRBJ2-1
TGTGCCACCAGCCGGGACAGGACTAATGAAAAACTGTTTTTT	CATSRDRTNEKLFF	TRBV15	-	TRBD1	TRBJ1-4
TGTGCCAGCAGCTGGGGACGCCCCCAAGAGACCCAGTACTTC	CASSWGRPQETQYF	TRBV5-6	-	-	TRBJ2-5
TGTGCCAGTAGCACCGCGGGGGGATCCTACGAGCAGTACTTC	CASSTAGGSYEQYF	TRBV19	-	TRBD2	TRBJ2-7
TGTGCCAGCAGTCAACCTGTACGGGCACAGGGAAACACCATATATTTT	CASSQPVRAQGNTIYF	TRBV28	many	-	TRBJ1-3
TGTGCCAGCAGCCAAGATTGGACAAGACAAGAGACCCAGTACTTC	CASSQDWTRQETQYF	TRBV4-2	-	-	TRBJ2-5
TGTGCCTGGAGTCGGCAGCCTAACTATGGCTACACCTTC	CAWSRQPNYGYTF	TRBV30	-	-	TRBJ1-2
TGTGCCTGGAACAGGGGCTACGAGCAGTACTTC	CAWNRGYEQYF	TRBV30	-	TRBD1	TRBJ2-7
TGTGCCAGCAGCCTACAGGGTAGTTACGAGCAGTACTTC	CASSLQGSYEQYF	TRBV11-2	-	-	TRBJ2-7
TGTGCAAGTCGAAAACAGGGGTTTTTTTTCGGAAAACTGTTTTTT	CASRKQGFFFGKLFF	TRBV12-2	-	-	TRBJ1-4
TGTGCCAGTAGTATCCAGGGTTCGCTCGAGCAGTACTTC	CASSIQGSLEQYF	TRBV19	-	-	TRBJ2-7
TGCGCCAGCAGCGGAACAGGGCCCCTCGGAGGGGCCAACGTCCTGACTTTC	CASSGTGPLGGANVLTF	TRBV5-1	-	-	TRBJ2-6
TGTGCCAGCAGTTTAGACAGGGCCCCCGGGGAGCTGTTTTTT	CASSLDRAPGELFF	TRBV28	-	TRBD1	TRBJ2-2
TGCAGCGTTCTTACTAGTTGGGAGACCCAGTACTTC	CSVLTSWETQYF	TRBV29-1	-	-	TRBJ2-5
TGTGCCAGCAGCTTAGGCGCGGGGAGTCGTGAGCAGTTCTTC	CASSLGAGSREQFF	TRBV11-3	-	-	TRBJ2-1
TGTGCCAGTAGCGATAGCGGGAGATCGGCCTACGAGCAGTACTTC	CASSDSGRSAYEQYF	TRBV19	-	TRBD2	TRBJ2-7
TGTGCCAGCAGCTTAAGGGACTACCACACAGATACGCAGTATTTT	CASSLRDYHTDTQYF	TRBV7-8	-	TRBD2	TRBJ2-3
TGTGCCAGCAGGGGACAGGCGGCCGGGGAGCTGTTTTTT	CASRGQAAGELFF	TRBV5-4	-	TRBD1	TRBJ2-2
TGTGCCAGCAGTTTAAAACCCTCCTACGAGCAGTACTTC	CASSLKPSYEQYF	TRBV27	-	-	TRBJ2-7
TGTGCCAGCAGTGGGGGGAACACTGAAGCTTTCTTT	CASSGGNTEAFF	TRBV2	few	-	TRBJ1-1
TGTGCCAGCAGTGAAGGGGGGTTGGCCAAAAACATTCAGTACTTC	CASSEGGLAKNIQYF	TRBV2	-	-	TRBJ2-4
TGTGCCAGCAGTTCCCTCCCGCGGGCAGCCCCCTACGAGCAGTACTTC	CASSSLPRAAPYEQYF	TRBV28	-	-	TRBJ2-7